Listed here are 32 T cell receptor beta chains from one sample, sequenced in a study of identical twins. Using its own MiXCR run on the 5' RACE reads, TCRdb lists one record per CDR3 protein. The sample contains some 200,000 distinct CDR3 sequences, 7.5% of which appear only once. The sample was also linked to a second study, of yellow fever vaccine responses in identical twins.

Sequencing was carried out using memory (CD45RO+) T cells sorted from blood. The source is a woman aged 18-29 years in good health.

The V and J genes are TRBV20-1 and TRBJ1-1; D call uncertain. Trimming removed 0 bases from V and 5 bases from J, with 16 bases in between. Germline assignment: CDR1 DFQATT and CDR2 SNEGSKA (reference sequence). This CDR3 spans 15 amino acids. CDR3 sequence reads: CSARDPRTGGTEAFF. The DNA for the CDR3 is TGCAGTGCTAGAGATCCCCGGACCGGAGGGACTGAAGCTTTCTTT.

This clonotype has just a few counts. The V call is TRBV9, the J call TRBJ2-2, with D possibly TRBD2 on 6 matching bases. This CDR3 comprises 16 residues. Trimming pared 0 bases from V and 8 bases from J, leaving 17 bases between. CDR1 is SGDLS, CDR2 YYNGEE, per germline. CDR3 nucleotide sequence: TGTGCCAGCAGCGTAGGGGACTCCACTTTGTATGGGGAGCTGTTTTTT. It yields the protein CASSVGDSTLYGELFF. The full variable domain, completed using reference TRBV9 and TRBJ2-2, is DSGVTQTPKHLITATGQRVTLRCSPRSGDLSVYWYQQSLDQGLQFLIQYYNGEERAKGNILERFSAQQFPDLHSELNLSSLELGDSALYFCASSVGDSTLYGELFFGEGSRLTVL.

As regards this clonotype: A read error may produce the germline difference seen at one junction end. CDR3 sequence (DNA): TGCGCCAGCAGCGACGGGACTAGCGGGGCGCGGGTCTTC. Translated, it gives CASSDGTSGARVF. This sequence joins TRBV5-1 and TRBJ2-1; the match to TRBD2 covers 13 bases. The CDR3 runs 13 residues. Germline V gives CDR1 SGHRS, CDR2 YFSETQ.

The sample holds many counts of this clonotype. The gene calls are TRBV28 and TRBJ2-1, with D possibly called TRBD1 or TRBD2 (5 bases each). Germline CDR1 is MDHEN and CDR2 is SYDVKM. The CDR3 is 15 amino acids. V lost 6 bases and J lost 3, with 15 bases in between. The CDR3 nucleotides read TGTGCCAGCAGATCTCCCGTGAGGGGCTACAATGAGCAGTTCTTC. Amino acids: CASRSPVRGYNEQFF. Drawing the rest from reference TRBV28 and TRBJ2-1, the complete variable domain is DVKVTQSSRYLVKRTGEKVFLECVQDMDHENMFWYRQDPGLGLRLIYFSYDVKMKEKGDIPEGYSVSREKKERFSLILESASTNQTSMYLCASRSPVRGYNEQFFGPGTRLTVL.

This clonotype was seen a handful of times. The chain recombines TRBV10-2 with TRBJ2-5, with a possible D match to TRBD2 (5 bases). The CDR3 extends over 13 amino acids. V gave up 7 bases and J gave up 4 bases, with 13 bases separating them. Germline V gene sequence: CDR1 WSHSY, CDR2 SAAADI. The CDR3 region has the DNA TGCGCCAGCAACCCGCGGGTCGGAGAGACCCAGTACTTC. Translated, it gives CASNPRVGETQYF.

This clonotype was seen many times. The rearrangement links TRBV3-1 to TRBJ2-2; D is possibly TRBD1 or TRBD2 (5 bases each). V was shortened by 6 bases and J by 6 bases, with 17 bases between the two germline ends. Per germline, CDR1 LGHDT and CDR2 YNNKEL (reference sequence). This CDR3 is 15 amino acids long. Written as DNA, the CDR3 is TGTGCCAGCAGTCACCGGGACGGATTCTCCGGGGAGCTGTTTTTT. This sequence encodes CASSHRDGFSGELFF.

Concerning this clonotype itself: This CDR3 is missing its conserved last phenylalanine or tryptophan, likely due to a read error. The CDR3 spells CASSVGSYEQYY. In DNA form, the CDR3 reads TGTGCCAGCAGTGTGGGGAGCTACGAGCAGTACTAC. The chain combines TRBV25-1 with TRBJ2-7; D is possibly TRBD2 (5 bases). Germline values: CDR1 MGHDK, CDR2 SYGVNS. Trimming cost V 4 bases and J 3 bases, with 7 bases left between them. The CDR3 has 12 residues.

The sample holds a few counts of this clonotype. V usage is TRBV5-1 and J usage is TRBJ1-2, with TRBD1 as a possible D gene (5 bases). CDR3 length: 20 amino acids. CDR1 is SGHRS, CDR2 YFSETQ, per germline. The germline V and J ends were trimmed by 0 bases and 2 bases, with 26 bases remaining between them. In DNA form, the CDR3 reads TGCGCCAGCAGCTTGGCCGGGGGAGGGCGCCTCGGCGCCCCCAACTATGGCTACACCTTC. It translates to CASSLAGGGRLGAPNYGYTF.

The V and J genes are TRBV2 and TRBJ1-1; D call uncertain. The CDR3 has 13 amino acids. The germline V gene encodes CDR1 SNHLY and CDR2 FYNNEI. Deletions cut 4 bases from V and 4 bases from J, with 10 bases between. The DNA for the CDR3 is TGTGCCAGCAGTGCGGGTTGGGGCACTGAAGCTTTCTTT. Translated: CASSAGWGTEAFF. Drawing the rest from reference TRBV2 and TRBJ1-1, the complete variable domain is EPEVTQTPSHQVTQMGQEVILRCVPISNHLYFYWYRQILGQKVEFLVSFYNNEISEKSEIFDDQFSVERPDGSNFTLKIRSTKLEDSAMYFCASSAGWGTEAFFGQGTRLTVV.

This clonotype was detected a few times. J is TRBJ2-3 and V is TRBV5-4, with D perhaps TRBD2 (8 bases). This CDR3 contains 15 residues. The V and J ends lost 1 base and 11 bases respectively, with 20 bases between them. Germline loops: CDR1 SGHNT, CDR2 YYREEE (reference sequence). This chain's CDR3 is CASSLLTSEGAGQYF. CDR3 coding DNA: TGTGCCAGCAGCTTGTTGACTAGCGAGGGGGCGGGGCAGTATTTT.

In its sample, this clonotype was seen a few times. This chain uses TRBV6-6 with TRBJ1-1; the D gene is possibly TRBD1 (6 bases). This CDR3 comprises 13 residues. Trimming cost V 8 bases and J 2 bases, with 12 bases left between them. Per the germline V gene, CDR1 is MNHNY and CDR2 is SVGAGI (reference sequence). This CDR3 reads CASHRQANTEAFF. Here the CDR3 DNA reads TGTGCCAGCCACCGACAGGCTAACACTGAAGCTTTCTTT.

The chain employs TRBV11-2 and TRBJ2-7, with D perhaps being TRBD1 or TRBD2 (6 bases each). Trimming took off 3 bases at V and 6 bases at J, with 9 bases between the two ends. The CDR3 has 12 residues. CDR1 is SGHAT and CDR2 is FQNNGV in the germline V gene. CDR3 amino acids: CASSFGGGEQYF. In nucleotides, the CDR3 is TGTGCCAGCAGCTTTGGAGGGGGCGAGCAGTACTTC. Full variable domain (outside the CDR3, taken from reference TRBV11-2 and TRBJ2-7): EAGVAQSPRYKIIEKRQSVAFWCNPISGHATLYWYQQILGQGPKLLIQFQNNGVVDDSQLPKDRFSAERLKGVDSTLKIQPAKLEDSAVYLCASSFGGGEQYFGPGTRLTVT.

The table lists this clonotype with many counts. The rearrangement links TRBV24-1 to TRBJ2-1; 11 nucleotides match TRBD2. Germline V gives CDR1 KGHDR, CDR2 SFDVKD. This CDR3 is built from 16 residues. V was pared by 4 bases and J by 4 bases, with 5 bases of the junction left unmatched. This chain's CDR3 is CATSEVIAGGYNEQFF. In nucleotides, the CDR3 is TGTGCCACCAGTGAGGTAATAGCGGGAGGGTACAATGAGCAGTTCTTC.

This clonotype was seen a few times. The gene calls are TRBV20-1 and TRBJ2-7; 12 nucleotides agree with TRBD2. The V gene's germline CDR1 is DFQATT and CDR2 SNEGSKA (reference sequence). J lost 1 base, V lost 4 bases, and 8 bases had no gene match. The CDR3 length is 16 residues. CDR3 region: CSATRWTSGKSYEQYF. Written as DNA, the CDR3 is TGCAGTGCTACTCGTTGGACTAGCGGGAAATCCTACGAGCAGTACTTC.

In its sample, this clonotype was seen many times. J is TRBJ2-2 and V is TRBV6-5; D is uncertain. V lost 0 bases and J lost 1, with 9 bases in between. CDR3 length: 16 residues. The germline V gene has CDR1 MNHEY and CDR2 SVGAGI. The CDR3: CASSYSTAGNTGELFF. Written as DNA, the CDR3 is TGTGCCAGCAGTTACTCGACGGCAGGGAACACCGGGGAGCTGTTTTTT.

This clonotype was counted ten times or more. The rearrangement joins TRBV29-1 to TRBJ2-5, with 9 positions matching TRBD1. Trimming removed 4 bases from V and 2 bases from J; junction bases left unmatched: 5. The CDR3 extends over 14 amino acids. The V gene's germline CDR1 is SQVTM and CDR2 ANQGSEA. CDR3 loop: CSVGLGQGQETQYF. The CDR3 region has the DNA TGCAGCGTTGGCTTGGGACAGGGACAAGAGACCCAGTACTTC.

The V and J genes are TRBV3-1 and TRBJ2-7; maybe TRBD2 (5 bases). V dropped 5 bases and J dropped 2 bases, with 16 bases sitting between them. The CDR3 is made up of 15 amino acids. Germline V gives CDR1 LGHDT, CDR2 YNNKEL (reference sequence). The CDR3 region has the DNA TGTGCCAGCAGCGGACGGACTGAACGGACCTACGAGCAGTACTTC. Amino acids: CASSGRTERTYEQYF.

The chain joins TRBV30 to TRBJ2-3, with no clear D. Looked up from germline, CDR1 is GTSNPN and CDR2 is SVGIG (reference sequence). The length of the CDR3 is 14 residues. V gave up 0 bases and J gave up 1 base, with 8 bases separating them. DNA for the CDR3: TGTGCCTGGAGTGTAATGCAGGGCACAGATACGCAGTATTTT. As protein: CAWSVMQGTDTQYF.

This clonotype was counted many times. The V gene is TRBV29-1, the J gene TRBJ2-1; the D gene is possibly TRBD1 (7 bases). V was pared by 6 bases and J by 2 bases, with 14 bases between. CDR1 is SQVTM and CDR2 is ANQGSEA in the germline V gene. This CDR3 is 14 amino acids long. DNA of the CDR3: TGCAGCGTAGACCAGGGGGGAACCTACAATGAGCAGTTCTTC. The encoded protein is CSVDQGGTYNEQFF.

This clonotype came up many times. The chain recombines TRBV5-1 with TRBJ1-1; tentatively, D is TRBD1 (6 bases). Germline V gene sequence: CDR1 SGHRS, CDR2 YFSETQ. V lost 4 bases and J lost 0, with 19 bases in between. The CDR3 consists of 17 residues. Here the CDR3 DNA reads TGCGCCAGCAGCCCAAGGAAACCACAGGGAATGAACACTGAAGCTTTCTTT. Its protein product is CASSPRKPQGMNTEAFF.

The V call is TRBV25-1, the J call TRBJ2-7; D gene uncertain. The CDR3 runs to 13 residues. Trimming removed 3 bases from V and 4 bases from J, with 10 bases in between. Per the germline V gene, CDR1 is MGHDK and CDR2 is SYGVNS. The CDR3 loop reads CASSDARLYEQYF. CDR3 in DNA: TGTGCCAGCAGTGACGCCCGACTGTACGAGCAGTACTTC.

This clonotype was seen only a few times. The chain couples TRBV5-5 to TRBJ2-7; no firm D call. The CDR3 consists of 13 residues. CDR1 is SGHKS, CDR2 YYEKEE, per germline (reference sequence). Trimming took 3 bases from V and 0 from J, leaving 7 bases between them. CDR3 DNA sequence: TGTGCCAGCAGCTCCTGGAGCTCCTACGAGCAGTACTTC. Translating gives CASSSWSSYEQYF.

The chain carries TRBV15 and TRBJ2-2; TRBD2 matches 7 bases. The CDR3 consists of 17 residues. The trim removed 0 bases at V and 5 bases at J, leaving 9 bases unmatched. Germline loops: CDR1 LNHNV, CDR2 YYDKDF (reference sequence). The CDR3: CATSRDVASGKTGELFF. In DNA form, the CDR3 reads TGTGCCACCAGCAGAGATGTGGCTAGCGGAAAGACCGGGGAGCTGTTTTTT.

This clonotype appeared many times. This rearrangement joins TRBV5-1 to TRBJ2-1; TRBD1 matches 8 bases. Germline CDR1 is SGHRS and CDR2 is YFSETQ. The CDR3 is 16 residues long. Losses at the gene ends were 0 bases for V and 8 bases for J; bases not matched to a gene: 10. CDR3: CASSLVSTGGIDEQFF. The CDR3, as DNA: TGCGCCAGCAGCTTGGTATCCACAGGGGGTATCGATGAGCAGTTCTTC.

The gene calls are TRBV5-1 and TRBJ2-5, with D perhaps TRBD2 (6 bases). Germline V gene lookup returns CDR1 SGHRS and CDR2 YFSETQ. Trimming removed 0 bases at V and 5 bases at J, with 14 bases between. CDR3 length: 15 residues. DNA for the CDR3: TGCGCCAGCAGCTTGGCCCTAGAGAGCGGGGAGACCCAGTACTTC. It is translated as CASSLALESGETQYF.

This rearrangement joins TRBV7-8 to TRBJ2-6; D may be TRBD1 or TRBD2 (6 bases each). In germline, CDR1 is SGHVS, CDR2 FQNEAQ. V was pared by 3 bases and J by 0 bases, with 15 bases between. CDR3 length equals 18 residues. CDR3 sequence (DNA): TGTGCCAGCAGCTTTCTTGCAGGGGACTTCTCTGGGGCCAACGTCCTGACTTTC. It encodes CASSFLAGDFSGANVLTF.

This clonotype was counted many times. The chain employs TRBV11-2 and TRBJ2-7; 9 nucleotides match TRBD2. Trimming cost V 5 bases and J 4 bases; bases outside gene matches: 3. The germline V gene has CDR1 SGHAT and CDR2 FQNNGV. The CDR3 spans 13 residues. CDR3 bases: TGTGCCAGCAGCATTAGCGGGAGTTACGAGCAGTACTTC. This codes for CASSISGSYEQYF.

This chain uses TRBV4-3 with TRBJ2-5; possible D gene TRBD2, 6 bases. CDR1 LGHNA and CDR2 YSLEER come from the germline V gene. The V end was cut by 4 bases, the J end by 2 bases, with 14 bases between. The CDR3 is 15 residues long. CDR3 loop: CASSRSAGTQETQYF. The CDR3 DNA sequence: TGCGCCAGCAGCCGGAGTGCCGGGACTCAAGAGACCCAGTACTTC.

Only a few counts were recorded for this clonotype. The CDR3 sequence: CARSSRTSGDTQYF. Written as DNA, the CDR3 is TGTGCCAGATCCTCCAGGACTAGCGGGGATACGCAGTATTTT. V gene TRBV3-1 combines with J gene TRBJ2-3; 11 bases agree with TRBD2. Germline CDR1 LGHDT, CDR2 YNNKEL (reference sequence). V was pared by 9 bases and J by 6 bases, with 8 bases of the junction left unmatched. This CDR3 is 14 amino acids long.

This clonotype has a handful of counts. For the CDR3, the DNA is TGTGCCAGCAGTGGCCCAGGGATGGACACTGAAGCTTTCTTT. Translated: CASSGPGMDTEAFF. The rearrangement links TRBV2 to TRBJ1-1, with D possibly being TRBD1 (5 bases). Trimming took 4 bases from V and 3 from J, leaving 12 bases between them. Per germline, CDR1 SNHLY and CDR2 FYNNEI. The CDR3 has 14 amino acids.

For the CDR3, the DNA is TGTGCCAGCAATGTCGATGAAAGAGGGACCCAGTACTTC. This encodes CASNVDERGTQYF. The gene calls are TRBV6-2 or TRBV6-3 and TRBJ2-5; no firm D call. The CDR3 is 13 residues long. Trimming shortened V by 7 bases and J by 7 bases, and 16 bases separated the two germline ends. From germline, CDR1 is MNHEY and CDR2 SVGEGT.

This clonotype has only a few counts. The chain recombines TRBV14 with TRBJ2-5; 7 bases are a match to TRBD2. Trimming took 5 bases from V and 2 from J; bases not matched to a gene: 8. The CDR3 sequence is 15 residues long. Germline CDR1 is SGHDN and CDR2 is FVKESK. CDR3 sequence (DNA): TGTGCCAGCAGCGACCCGACTAGCCTACAAGAGACCCAGTACTTC. It encodes CASSDPTSLQETQYF.